This entry lists 5 T cell receptor beta chains sequenced from one sample in a study of early T cells in non-severe SARS-CoV-2 infection. TCRdb reanalysed the 5' RACE reads using MiXCR and keeps one entry per CDR3 protein. The repertoire holds about 59,000 distinct CDR3 sequences, around 14% seen once, with roughly 9.3% in the top ten. Here the sequenced sample was whole blood, taken at baseline. Source of these receptors: an adult who was a healthcare worker with PCR-confirmed SARS-CoV-2 infection or an uninfected control (not recorded which).

This clonotype was seen at least ten times. This chain joins TRBV20-1 and TRBJ2-7; 7 bases line up with TRBD2. Trimming cost V 1 base and J 3 bases; bases outside gene matches: 12. Germline V gene lookup returns CDR1 DFQATT and CDR2 SNEGSKA (reference sequence). The CDR3 runs to 16 residues. The CDR3 protein is CSARGPRGGDSYEQYF. The CDR3 DNA follows: TGCAGTGCTAGAGGGCCCCGCGGGGGTGACAGCTACGAGCAGTACTTC.

The chain recombines TRBV6-1 with TRBJ1-1, with 7 bases lining up with TRBD1. V trimming: 5 bases; J trimming: 8 bases; junction bases outside the gene matches: 11. The CDR3 totals 14 residues. Germline V gives CDR1 MNHNS, CDR2 SASEGT. The CDR3 reads CASSSPTDRAEAFF. The CDR3 DNA is TGTGCCAGCAGTTCCCCTACCGACAGGGCCGAAGCTTTCTTT.

This clonotype appeared many times. The J gene is TRBJ2-3, the V gene TRBV6-5; 7 nucleotides align to TRBD1. The CDR3 has 15 residues. Trimming at V came to 5 bases and at J to 6 bases, leaving 11 bases not matched to a gene. In germline, CDR1 is MNHEY, CDR2 SVGAGI. CDR3 in DNA: TGTGCCAGCAGTCGCCCCCCGACAGGGTCGGATACGCAGTATTTT. Its translation: CASSRPPTGSDTQYF.

This clonotype was observed a few times. V and J are TRBV5-1 and TRBJ2-7; no firm D call. V lost 4 bases and J lost 2, with 4 bases in between. The CDR3 extends over 11 amino acids. CDR1 and CDR2 from the germline V gene are SGHRS and YFSETQ. The CDR3: CASSTAYEQYF. The CDR3 coding sequence is TGCGCCAGCAGCACCGCCTACGAGCAGTACTTC.

The genes are TRBV29-1 and TRBJ2-7; D remains ambiguous. Germline V gene lookup returns CDR1 SQVTM and CDR2 ANQGSEA. The ends were cut back, 3 bases at V and 4 bases at J, with 13 bases in the middle. This CDR3 region has 13 residues. CDR3 in DNA: TGCAGCGTTGACGTCCCCGAGTCGTACGAGCAGTACTTC. Residues: CSVDVPESYEQYF.